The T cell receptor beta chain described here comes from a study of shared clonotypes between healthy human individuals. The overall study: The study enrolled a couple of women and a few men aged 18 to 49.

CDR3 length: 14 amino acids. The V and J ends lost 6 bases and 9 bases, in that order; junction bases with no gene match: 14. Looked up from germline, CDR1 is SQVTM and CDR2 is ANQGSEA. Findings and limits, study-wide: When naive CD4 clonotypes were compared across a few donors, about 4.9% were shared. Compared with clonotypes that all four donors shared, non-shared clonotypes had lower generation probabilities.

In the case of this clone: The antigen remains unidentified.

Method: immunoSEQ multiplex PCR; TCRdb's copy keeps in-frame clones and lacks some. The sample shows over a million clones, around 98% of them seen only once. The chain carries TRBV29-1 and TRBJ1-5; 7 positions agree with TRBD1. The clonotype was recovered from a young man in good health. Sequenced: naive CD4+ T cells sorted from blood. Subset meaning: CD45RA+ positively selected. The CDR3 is CSVRTGPGNGPQHF. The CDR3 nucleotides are TGCAGCGTCCGGACAGGTCCCGGCAATGGGCCCCAGCATTTT.